Listed here are 22 T cell receptor beta chains from one sample, sequenced in a study of OX40 agonist ivuxolimab in advanced cancers. The method was immunoSEQ multiplex PCR; TCRdb's version includes in-frame clones alone and lacks a portion of them. In the table there are about 99,000 clones, about 96% of which are singletons. The material sequenced was CD4+ or CD8+ T cells sorted from blood, taken in a trial of the OX40 agonist ivuxolimab. These receptors all stem from an adult with an advanced solid tumor such as melanoma, head and neck, liver or kidney cancer.

The J gene is TRBJ1-5, the V gene TRBV19; no firm D call. There are 15 residues in the CDR3. V dropped 0 bases and J dropped 7 bases, with 13 bases sitting between them. CDR1 is LNHDA, CDR2 SQIVND, per germline (reference sequence). The CDR3 region has the DNA TGTGCCAGTAGTATAGATGGACGGTACGGCCAGCCCCAGCATTTT. It yields the protein CASSIDGRYGQPQHF.

The rearrangement joins TRBV5-6 to TRBJ2-3; a weak D match, TRBD2 (6 bases). The CDR3 is made up of 15 amino acids. V was shortened by 0 bases and J by 0 bases, with 8 bases between the two germline ends. Germline V gene lookup returns CDR1 SGHDT and CDR2 YYEEEE. The CDR3 here is CASSLAGTSTDTQYF. As DNA, the CDR3 is TGTGCCAGCAGCTTGGCCGGGACTAGCACAGATACGCAGTATTTT.

This clone was picked up one time. This sequence joins TRBV7-9 and TRBJ2-7; D ambiguous. CDR3 length: 13 amino acids. Between the trimmed V and J ends, which lost 2 bases and 1 base, there was a span of 6 bases. Looked up from germline, CDR1 is SEHNR and CDR2 is FQNEAQ (reference sequence). The CDR3 DNA sequence: TGTGCCAGCAGCTTATATGCGTCCTACGAGCAGTACTTC. As protein: CASSLYASYEQYF.

Of note for this clone: The same CDR3 arises from other DNA sequences in this sample as well. This chain connects TRBV27 to TRBJ1-2; D uncertain. Germline loops: CDR1 MNHEY, CDR2 SMNVEV (reference sequence). V lost 2 bases to trimming and J lost 1 base, with 5 bases between them. The CDR3 has 13 residues. The CDR3 region has the DNA TGTGCCAGCAGTTTAACAGTTAACTATGGCTACACCTTC. Its translation is CASSLTVNYGYTF.

This rearrangement joins TRBV13 to TRBJ1-6, with a possible D match to TRBD1 (6 bases). Germline CDR1 reads PRHDT; CDR2 reads FYEKMQ (reference sequence). V lost 5 bases, J lost 4 bases, and 9 bases lay in between. The CDR3 runs to 14 residues. The CDR3 region is CASSPTGYNSPLHF. Written as DNA, the CDR3 is TGTGCCAGCAGCCCGACAGGATATAATTCACCCCTCCACTTT.

This rearrangement joins TRBV5-6 to TRBJ2-1; TRBD2 aligns across 9 bases. The V and J ends lost 0 bases and 9 bases, in that order; junction bases with no gene match: 10. The CDR3 spans 16 residues. Germline assignment: CDR1 SGHDT and CDR2 YYEEEE. CDR3 bases: TGTGCCAGCAGCTTGGAGTCTAGCGGGGATGTTGGTGAGCAGTTCTTC. It yields the protein CASSLESSGDVGEQFF.

Here the CDR3 reads CASSQGGADQPQHF. The CDR3 DNA reads as TGTGCCAGCAGCCAGGGAGGGGCAGATCAGCCCCAGCATTTT. The chain has TRBV7-8 and TRBJ1-5, with a tentative D call TRBD1 (5 bases). V was trimmed by 5 bases and J by 5 bases, leaving 13 bases between them. CDR1 and CDR2 from the germline V gene are SGHVS and FQNEAQ. The CDR3 is made up of 14 amino acids.

The chain is built from TRBV7-8 and TRBJ1-4; 7 nucleotides agree with TRBD1. V lost 0 bases, J lost 4 bases, and 5 bases stayed unmatched. The CDR3 consists of 16 residues. Germline V CDR1 and CDR2: SGHVS, FQNEAQ. The CDR3 loop reads CASSLAWAGGNEKLFF. CDR3 DNA: TGTGCCAGCAGCTTAGCGTGGGCAGGGGGTAATGAAAAACTGTTTTTT. The variable domain in full, with the rest retrieved from reference TRBV7-8 and TRBJ1-4, is GAGVSQSPRYKVAKRGQDVALRCDPISGHVSLFWYQQALGQGPEFLTYFQNEAQLDKSGLPSDRFFAERPEGSVSTLKIQRTQQEDSAVYLCASSLAWAGGNEKLFFGSGTQLSVL.

The chain joins TRBV19 to TRBJ2-7, with a tentative D call TRBD1 (6 bases). In germline, CDR1 is LNHDA, CDR2 SQIVND (reference sequence). The CDR3 sequence is 12 residues long. Trimming left V 4 bases short and J 5 bases short, with 9 bases between. The CDR3 is CASSSRGNEQYF. CDR3 in DNA: TGTGCCAGTAGTAGCAGGGGCAACGAGCAGTACTTC. Using reference TRBV19 and TRBJ2-7 for the parts outside the CDR3, the full variable domain is DGGITQSPKYLFRKEGQNVTLSCEQNLNHDAMYWYRQDPGQGLRLIYYSQIVNDFQKGDIAEGYSVSREKKESFPLTVTSAQKNPTAFYLCASSSRGNEQYFGPGTRLTVT.

The genes are TRBV7-3 and TRBJ2-3; D is undetermined. CDR3 length: 13 amino acids. Trimming removed 2 bases from V and 8 bases from J, with 11 bases in between. Looked up from germline, CDR1 is SGHTA and CDR2 is FQGTGA. The CDR3 region has the DNA TGTGCCAGCAGCTTAGTGGCCGCAGGTACGCAGTATTTT. It yields the protein CASSLVAAGTQYF.

This rearrangement joins TRBV28 to TRBJ1-2, with unresolved D. The CDR3 is made up of 17 amino acids. Germline lookup yields CDR1 MDHEN and CDR2 SYDVKM. Trimming cost V 6 bases and J 5 bases, with 25 bases left between them. CDR3 amino acids: CASRLPGRVGMEYGYTF. CDR3 coding DNA: TGTGCCAGCAGGCTGCCTGGGAGGGTGGGGATGGAGTATGGCTACACCTTC.

The CDR3 reads CASSLWGADSNQPQHF. CDR3 nucleotides: TGTGCCAGCAGTTTATGGGGGGCAGATAGCAATCAGCCCCAGCATTTT. V usage is TRBV27 and J usage is TRBJ1-5, with TRBD1 as a possible D gene (6 bases). The V and J ends lost 1 base and 0 bases respectively, with 10 bases between them. CDR1 MNHEY and CDR2 SMNVEV come from the germline V gene (reference sequence). The CDR3 has 16 residues.

The V call is TRBV28, the J call TRBJ1-6; D not resolved. V was clipped by 7 bases and J by 0 bases, with 10 bases between them. The CDR3 spans 15 residues. Germline V lookup: CDR1 MDHEN, CDR2 SYDVKM. CDR3 region: CASNHRNSYNSPLHF. The CDR3, as DNA: TGTGCCAGCAACCACAGAAACTCCTATAATTCACCCCTCCACTTT.

For the CDR3, the DNA is TGTGCCAGCAGCCTACCCGGACAGGGGGAACCTTACGAGCAGTACTTC. Protein: CASSLPGQGEPYEQYF. The gene calls are TRBV13 and TRBJ2-7; 10 bases are a match to TRBD1. V was pared by 5 bases and J by 4 bases, with 11 bases of the junction left unmatched. Germline assignment: CDR1 PRHDT and CDR2 FYEKMQ (reference sequence). This CDR3 is 16 amino acids long.

The chain links TRBV27 to TRBJ2-3; D possibly corresponds to TRBD2 (6 bases). Germline-derived CDR1 and CDR2 are MNHEY and SMNVEV (reference sequence). V was cut by 7 bases and J by 9 bases, with 20 bases left in between. The CDR3 has 14 amino acids. The DNA of the CDR3 is TGTGCCAGCAAGGATAGCGGCCTGAGCGTAACGCAGTATTTT. Protein: CASKDSGLSVTQYF.

As to this clone: In the same sample, other DNA sequences code for this CDR3. The rearrangement links TRBV9 to TRBJ1-2; D is uncertain. CDR3 length: 13 residues. The ends were cut back, 4 bases at V and 6 bases at J, with 13 bases in the middle. Germline V lookup: CDR1 SGDLS, CDR2 YYNGEE. CDR3 coding DNA: TGTGCCAGCAGCAGATCGGACGGAGATGGCTACACCTTC. Its protein is CASSRSDGDGYTF. The full variable domain, completed using reference TRBV9 and TRBJ1-2, is DSGVTQTPKHLITATGQRVTLRCSPRSGDLSVYWYQQSLDQGLQFLIQYYNGEERAKGNILERFSAQQFPDLHSELNLSSLELGDSALYFCASSRSDGDGYTFGSGTRLTVV.

The chain couples TRBV5-5 to TRBJ1-2; D unresolved. Germline V gene lookup returns CDR1 SGHKS and CDR2 YYEKEE (reference sequence). The CDR3 is 15 amino acids. Trimming pared 2 bases from V and 3 bases from J, leaving 14 bases between. This CDR3 reads CASSFRMPGHYGYTF. In DNA form, the CDR3 reads TGTGCCAGCAGCTTTAGGATGCCCGGTCACTATGGCTACACCTTC.

The V and J genes are TRBV4-3 and TRBJ2-1, with unresolved D. Per the germline V gene, CDR1 is LGHNA and CDR2 is YSLEER. The CDR3 totals 16 residues. The germline V and J ends were trimmed by 0 bases and 0 bases, with 9 bases remaining between them. Here the CDR3 reads CASSQERINSYNEQFF. CDR3 bases: TGCGCCAGCAGCCAAGAACGAATCAACTCCTACAATGAGCAGTTCTTC.

This CDR3 reads CATSNVGTGSETQYF. CDR3 DNA sequence: TGTGCCACCAGCAACGTAGGGACAGGGTCAGAGACCCAGTACTTC. This chain links TRBV15 with TRBJ2-5; 9 bases are shared with TRBD1. V shed 4 bases, J shed 4 bases, and the junction held 7 bases outside the gene matches. In germline, CDR1 is LNHNV, CDR2 YYDKDF (reference sequence). The CDR3 extends over 15 amino acids.

V is TRBV2 and J is TRBJ2-2; D is unresolved. The CDR3 covers 12 residues. The germline V gene has CDR1 SNHLY and CDR2 FYNNEI. Trimming removed 7 bases at V and 0 bases at J, with 3 bases between. CDR3 residues: CASNPNTGELFF. The CDR3 DNA follows: TGTGCCAGCAACCCGAACACCGGGGAGCTGTTTTTT.

This sequence joins TRBV27 and TRBJ2-1; maybe TRBD2 (5 bases). The germline V gene has CDR1 MNHEY and CDR2 SMNVEV (reference sequence). V lost 4 bases and J 3 bases, leaving 10 bases between the germline ends. CDR3 size: 14 residues. The CDR3 nucleotides are TGTGCCAGCAGTTCCAATCGGGACTACAATGAGCAGTTCTTC. Its translation is CASSSNRDYNEQFF.

The chain is built from TRBV27 and TRBJ2-1; D gene uncertain. This CDR3 spans 11 amino acids. CDR1 is MNHEY and CDR2 is SMNVEV in the germline V gene (reference sequence). V was trimmed by 3 bases and J by 9 bases, leaving 6 bases between them. The CDR3 loop is CASSFGGEQFF. CDR3 nucleotides: TGTGCCAGCAGTTTCGGCGGTGAGCAGTTCTTC.